This TCR beta chain was sequenced in a study of T cell responses to AZD1222 COVID-19 vaccine. Study results and limitations: Spike regions recognized by vaccine-associated CD4 TCRs spanned the protein, led by 160-218 and 743-854.

This clone was observed a handful of times. What it recognizes is unknown. Data came from immunoSEQ multiplex PCR; TCRdb stores just in-frame clones and leaves some out. The table lists approximately 150,000 clones, roughly 86% of them singletons. Germline V CDR1 and CDR2: MNHEY, SVGAGI. The CDR3 totals 13 residues. The V and J ends lost 6 bases and 3 bases, in that order; junction bases with no gene match: 2. This sequence was found in an adult who received the AZD1222 COVID-19 vaccine. The V call is TRBV6-5, the J call TRBJ1-1, with 9 nucleotides matching TRBD1. The sample in question was peripheral blood, obtained 28 days after the second AZD1222 dose. The CDR3 here is CASRWTGDTEAFF. CDR3 bases: TGTGCCAGCAGATGGACAGGGGACACTGAAGCTTTCTTT.